The 29 T cell receptor beta chains in this list originate from one sample, sequenced in a study of vaccination and CD4 T cells after COVID-19. Treatment meaning: approximately nine-day PBMC culture with coronavirus spike peptide pools or control peptides (ViraFEST assay). Antigen specificity for these receptors is unknown. Cultured CD4+ T cell DNA was sequenced using the Oncomine TCR Beta short-read assay. TCRdb reprocessed the PCR reads with MiXCR, giving one entry per CDR3 protein. Of around 26,000 distinct CDR3 sequences listed, around 50% are singletons. This specimen was CD4+ T cells from blood, cultured in vitro, taken before SARS-CoV-2 vaccination. These receptors were collected from a human donor who received a COVID-19 vaccine.

This chain links TRBV6-5 with TRBJ1-3, with D maybe TRBD1 (5 bases). CDR1 and CDR2 from the germline V gene are MNHEY and SVGAGI. Trimming left V 4 bases short and J 0 bases short, with 7 bases between. The CDR3 covers 14 residues. CDR3 in DNA: TGTGCCAGCAGTTGGGGGAGCTCTGGAAACACCATATATTTT. Protein: CASSWGSSGNTIYF.

This clonotype was recorded a few times. The V and J genes are TRBV10-3 and TRBJ2-3; TRBD2 agrees at 14 bases. V trimming: 0 bases; J trimming: 5 bases; junction bases outside the gene matches: 7. CDR1 ENHRY and CDR2 SYGVKD come from the germline V gene. This CDR3 has 18 amino acids. Here the CDR3 reads CAISESRTSGGYQDTQYF. The CDR3 bases are TGTGCCATCAGTGAGTCGAGGACTAGCGGGGGGTATCAAGATACGCAGTATTTT.

In this sample, this clonotype turned up a few times. This rearrangement joins TRBV10-3 to TRBJ1-2, with D perhaps matching TRBD1 (5 bases). Trimming took 2 bases from V and 4 from J, leaving 8 bases between them. The V gene's germline CDR1 is ENHRY and CDR2 SYGVKD. This CDR3 comprises 13 residues. The CDR3 protein is CAISEGAGYGYTF. CDR3 nucleotides: TGTGCCATCAGTGAGGGGGCGGGCTATGGCTACACCTTC.

The J gene is TRBJ1-6, the V gene TRBV2; D possibly corresponds to TRBD1 (6 bases). Germline CDR1 is SNHLY and CDR2 is FYNNEI. The V gene lost 7 bases and the J gene lost 7 bases, with 14 bases spanning the gap. The length of the CDR3 is 14 residues. As DNA, the CDR3 is TGTGCCAGCAATACAGGGATGGGGAATTCACCCCTCCACTTT. This gives the protein CASNTGMGNSPLHF.

The chain carries TRBV6-1 and TRBJ2-7, with D possibly TRBD2 on 5 matching bases. Germline CDR1 MNHNS, CDR2 SASEGT. The CDR3 spans 14 residues. V lost 8 bases to trimming and J lost 5 bases, with 19 bases between them. CDR3 residues: CASQHGGFRHEQYF. CDR3 sequence (DNA): TGTGCCAGCCAGCACGGCGGGTTTAGGCACGAGCAGTACTTC.

There are a few counts of this clonotype. This chain connects TRBV10-3 to TRBJ2-3; D ambiguous. V lost 10 bases, J lost 6 bases, and 17 bases lay in between. The germline CDR1 and CDR2 sequences are ENHRY and SYGVKD. There are 13 residues in the CDR3. CDR3 residues: CATHRPSGDTQYF. The CDR3 region has the DNA TGTGCCACCCATCGACCTTCCGGGGATACGCAGTATTTT.

This sequence joins TRBV25-1 and TRBJ1-5; 11 bases are shared with TRBD1. The CDR3 consists of 15 residues. Germline V CDR1 and CDR2: MGHDK, SYGVNS. With V trimmed by 5 bases and J by 7 bases, 7 bases remained unmatched. The CDR3 spells CASSMGGTGGQPQHF. CDR3 nucleotide sequence: TGTGCCAGCAGTATGGGAGGGACAGGGGGACAGCCCCAGCATTTT.

This clonotype was detected only once. The genes are TRBV11-2 and TRBJ2-1, with TRBD2 as a possible D gene (6 bases). The V end lost 6 bases, the J end lost 4 bases, and 13 bases lay between the germline ends. This CDR3 contains 14 residues. Germline CDR1 reads SGHAT; CDR2 reads FQNNGV. CDR3 sequence: CASRWAGRYNEQFF. CDR3 nucleotides: TGTGCCAGCAGGTGGGCAGGGAGGTACAATGAGCAGTTCTTC.

The chain couples TRBV10-3 to TRBJ1-1, with unresolved D. The CDR3 sequence is 16 residues long. Germline loops: CDR1 ENHRY, CDR2 SYGVKD. V dropped 2 bases and J dropped 9 bases, with 22 bases sitting between them. Here the CDR3 reads CAISEPTSGSTGQAFF. The CDR3 DNA reads as TGTGCCATCAGTGAGCCGACCAGCGGCTCAACCGGACAAGCTTTCTTT.

The V call is TRBV7-9, the J call TRBJ2-3; 7 bases map to TRBD1. Per the germline V gene, CDR1 is SEHNR and CDR2 is FQNEAQ (reference sequence). The CDR3 contains 16 residues. Trimming took 0 bases from V and 4 from J; bases not matched to a gene: 7. The CDR3 sequence is CASSLARQGNADTQYF. In nucleotides, the CDR3 is TGTGCCAGCAGCTTAGCTCGACAGGGTAATGCAGATACGCAGTATTTT.

The chain joins TRBV6-1 to TRBJ1-5; D ambiguous. The germline V gene has CDR1 MNHNS and CDR2 SASEGT. The CDR3 is 13 residues long. The V and J ends lost 7 bases and 6 bases respectively, with 13 bases between them. CDR3 protein: CASTPDHTQPQHF. For the CDR3, the DNA is TGTGCCAGCACTCCCGATCACACTCAGCCCCAGCATTTT.

The V call is TRBV7-9, the J call TRBJ2-7; the D gene is possibly TRBD2 (5 bases). The CDR3 spans 15 residues. Looked up from germline, CDR1 is SEHNR and CDR2 is FQNEAQ (reference sequence). V was pared by 5 bases and J by 2 bases, with 16 bases between. The CDR3 DNA sequence: TGTGCCAGCAGCCCCGCCGGGCAGACTACCTACGAGCAGTACTTC. It encodes CASSPAGQTTYEQYF.

A few counts support this clonotype. The chain uses TRBV2 and TRBJ2-3, with TRBD2 identical over 15 bases. The CDR3 runs 17 residues. CDR1 is SNHLY and CDR2 is FYNNEI in the germline V gene. J was trimmed by 4 bases and V by 8 bases; bases with no gene match: 10. In DNA, the CDR3 is TGTGCCAGCGTTACGGGACTAGCGGGGGGTAGGGCAGATACGCAGTATTTT. Its protein product is CASVTGLAGGRADTQYF.

The chain employs TRBV6-1 and TRBJ2-4; no reliable D call. The CDR3 totals 10 residues. The germline V gene has CDR1 MNHNS and CDR2 SASEGT. Trimming removed 2 bases from V and 9 bases from J, with 2 bases in between. This CDR3 reads CASSELIQYF. DNA of the CDR3: TGTGCCAGCAGTGAACTCATTCAGTACTTC.

The gene calls are TRBV12-3 or TRBV12-4 and TRBJ1-5, with D possibly being TRBD1 (6 bases). There are 14 residues in the CDR3. Trimming removed 7 bases at V and 5 bases at J, with 15 bases between. This CDR3 reads CASKGGILDQPQHF. CDR3 nucleotides: TGTGCCAGCAAGGGGGGGATCCTCGATCAGCCCCAGCATTTT.

This sequence joins TRBV12-3 or TRBV12-4 and TRBJ2-3, with 10 bases lining up with TRBD2. The junction had 6 bases not matched to a gene; V was cut back by 4 bases and J by 2 bases. CDR3 length: 16 residues. In nucleotides, the CDR3 is TGTGCCAGCAGTTCCTCTAGCGGGGGCCCCACAGATACGCAGTATTTT. Amino acids: CASSSSSGGPTDTQYF.

The sample holds a few counts of this clonotype. This rearrangement joins TRBV20-1 to TRBJ1-2; no reliable D call. The germline gives CDR1 DFQATT, CDR2 SNEGSKA (reference sequence). The CDR3 totals 11 residues. V was shortened by 6 bases and J by 0 bases, with 5 bases between the two germline ends. This CDR3 is CSALSNYGYTF. CDR3 nucleotide sequence: TGCAGTGCCCTATCTAACTATGGCTACACCTTC.

V and J are TRBV19 and TRBJ1-5; perhaps TRBD1 as D (5 bases). This CDR3 is 15 amino acids long. CDR1 is LNHDA, CDR2 SQIVND, per germline (reference sequence). V was cut by 3 bases and J by 4 bases, with 13 bases left in between. The DNA of the CDR3 is TGTGCCAGTAGTATGCGGGGGTTCGGAAATCAGCCCCAGCATTTT. Translated: CASSMRGFGNQPQHF.

This clonotype has a handful of counts. This chain connects TRBV20-1 to TRBJ2-7, with TRBD2 matching 9 bases. Germline loops: CDR1 DFQATT, CDR2 SNEGSKA (reference sequence). Unmatched junction bases numbered 6, after V lost 4 bases and J lost 5 bases. The CDR3 has 13 amino acids. CDR3 bases: TGCAGTGCTACTGCGGGGGGGAGTAACGAGCAGTACTTC. Protein: CSATAGGSNEQYF.

There are a few counts of this clonotype. The chain is built from TRBV2 and TRBJ1-1; D is unclear. The CDR3 contains 15 residues. The V gene's germline CDR1 is SNHLY and CDR2 FYNNEI. V shed 4 bases and J shed 10 bases, with 22 bases lying between them. CDR3 sequence reads: CASSGAAGRRSGAFF. The CDR3 region has the DNA TGTGCCAGCAGTGGGGCCGCGGGAAGGCGAAGCGGAGCTTTCTTT.

J is TRBJ1-1 and V is TRBV11-3; no definite D call. The CDR3 runs to 11 residues. Trimming removed 6 bases from V and 0 bases from J, with 2 bases in between. Germline-derived CDR1 and CDR2 are SGHNT and YENEEA. The CDR3 region is CASRLNTEAFF. CDR3 coding DNA: TGTGCCAGCAGGCTGAACACTGAAGCTTTCTTT.

Only a few counts were recorded for this clonotype. V gene TRBV11-3 combines with J gene TRBJ1-1; D is possibly TRBD1 (5 bases). V gave up 1 base and J gave up 0 bases, with 9 bases separating them. In germline, CDR1 is SGHNT, CDR2 YENEEA. The CDR3 length is 15 residues. CDR3 nucleotides: TGTGCCAGCAGCTTAGGGGCAGGGTTGAACACTGAAGCTTTCTTT. The encoded protein is CASSLGAGLNTEAFF.

This chain links TRBV10-1 with TRBJ2-3; 9 nucleotides match TRBD1. After removal of 3 bases from V and 2 bases from J, the junction contained 3 bases not matched to a gene. Germline values: CDR1 WNHNN, CDR2 SYGVQD (reference sequence). The CDR3 has 15 residues. The CDR3 region has the DNA TGCGCCAGCAGTGACGGACAGGGGCTCACAGATACGCAGTATTTT. Amino acids: CASSDGQGLTDTQYF.

The chain recombines TRBV19 with TRBJ2-5; 13 bases are shared with TRBD2. The CDR3 has 18 residues. The germline gives CDR1 LNHDA, CDR2 SQIVND (reference sequence). Unmatched junction bases numbered 9, after V lost 5 bases and J lost 0 bases. The CDR3 coding sequence is TGTGCCAGTAGTTCTACTAGCGGGGGGGGTTTGTACCAAGAGACCCAGTACTTC. This gives the protein CASSSTSGGGLYQETQYF.

J is TRBJ2-1 and V is TRBV6-1; TRBD2 matches at 12 bases. The CDR3 totals 16 residues. The germline CDR1 and CDR2 sequences are MNHNS and SASEGT. Trimming cost V 6 bases and J 5 bases; bases outside gene matches: 8. CDR3 nucleotides: TGTGCCAGCAGCCCTAGACTAGCGGGGGTGAACAATGAGCAGTTCTTC. Translation gives CASSPRLAGVNNEQFF.

CDR3 bases: TGTGCCAGCAGCTTGCCGACAGGGGGGTATGGCTACACCTTC. Translating it yields CASSLPTGGYGYTF. The chain employs TRBV11-1 and TRBJ1-2; 9 nucleotides match TRBD1. This CDR3 comprises 14 residues. Germline V lookup: CDR1 SGHAT, CDR2 FQDESV (reference sequence). V lost 3 bases, J lost 5 bases, and 4 bases stayed unmatched.

The CDR3 loop reads CASSLRDSDTQYF. The CDR3 DNA reads TGTGCCAGTAGTCTACGGGATTCGGATACGCAGTATTTT. The V call is TRBV19, the J call TRBJ2-3; weak D call: TRBD2 (5 bases). The germline V and J ends were trimmed by 5 bases and 6 bases, with 12 bases remaining between them. Looked up from germline, CDR1 is LNHDA and CDR2 is SQIVND (reference sequence). The CDR3 has 13 amino acids. Using reference TRBV19 and TRBJ2-3 for the parts outside the CDR3, the full variable domain is DGGITQSPKYLFRKEGQNVTLSCEQNLNHDAMYWYRQDPGQGLRLIYYSQIVNDFQKGDIAEGYSVSREKKESFPLTVTSAQKNPTAFYLCASSLRDSDTQYFGPGTRLTVL.

As regards this clonotype: Compared with germline, one end of the junction differs, possibly owing to a read error. The rearrangement joins TRBV19 to TRBJ1-5; TRBD1 matches 9 bases. Germline loops: CDR1 LNHDA, CDR2 SQIVND (reference sequence). The CDR3 has 17 residues. CDR3 amino acids: CASSIDRGTGFNQPQQF. The CDR3 nucleotides read TGTGCCAGTAGTATAGATCGGGGGACAGGGTTCAATCAGCCCCAGCAATTT. Combining the CDR3 with reference TRBV19 and TRBJ1-5 gives the whole variable domain DGGITQSPKYLFRKEGQNVTLSCEQNLNHDAMYWYRQDPGQGLRLIYYSQIVNDFQKGDIAEGYSVSREKKESFPLTVTSAQKNPTAFYLCASSIDRGTGFNQPQQFGDGTRLSIL.

This chain connects TRBV24-1 to TRBJ2-7; 7 bases are a match to TRBD1. CDR1 is KGHDR, CDR2 SFDVKD, per germline. V trimming: 10 bases; J trimming: 0 bases; junction bases outside the gene matches: 11. The CDR3 loop spans 15 amino acids. CDR3 DNA: TGTGCCACTTCGAGAGGGACAGCCAGCTCCTACGAGCAGTACTTC. Translation gives CATSRGTASSYEQYF.